This T cell receptor (beta chain) comes out of a study of blood T cell repertoires in COVID-19. Study details: The United States, Italy and Spain supplied acute and convalescent COVID-19 samples.

The method was immunoSEQ multiplex PCR; TCRdb's version includes in-frame clones alone and lacks a portion of them. Found here are about 400,000 clones, roughly 86% of them singletons; the top ten hold roughly 1.9%. The junction had 8 bases not matched to a gene; V was cut back by 4 bases and J by 4 bases. The CDR3 length is 16 residues. The germline gives CDR1 SGHKS, CDR2 YYEKEE (reference sequence). Allocation to cohorts depended on clinical history reported by the participants. The sample was PBMCs or T cells enriched from blood (not recorded which). This chain links TRBV5-5 with TRBJ1-6; TRBD1 agrees at 7 bases. The sequence was obtained from a woman aged 40 to 50 with acute COVID-19. This chain's CDR3 is CASSAGTDSYNSPLHF. CDR3 DNA: TGTGCCAGCAGCGCCGGGACAGATTCTTATAATTCACCCCTCCACTTT.